A single sample is the source of the 6 T cell receptor beta chains below, sequenced in a study of T cells in Graves' hyperthyroidism and ophthalmopathy. Amplified TCR beta CDR3 regions derived from RNA transcripts. A set of HTBI primers served as the primers for a first-round RT-PCR of the TCR CDR3. TCRdb re-derived calls from the multiplex PCR reads in MiXCR, one entry per CDR3 protein. Of about 400,000 distinct CDR3 sequences listed, roughly an eighth were seen once; the top ten hold around 9.2%. Sequencing was performed on blood. The receptors derive from a woman under 30 with Graves' hyperthyroidism.

This clonotype was counted between two and nine times. A clone one base away is much larger, so this may be a read error. The rearrangement uses TRBV30 and TRBJ1-1; unclear D gene. Germline assignment: CDR1 GTSNPN and CDR2 SVGIG (reference sequence). The CDR3 has 11 amino acids. CDR3 residues: CAWRLNTEALF. The CDR3 DNA sequence: TGTGCCTGGCGTTTGAACACTGAAGCTCTCTTT.

This clonotype was counted ten times or more. This chain uses TRBV5-1 with TRBJ1-1, with D possibly matching TRBD1 (5 bases). V shed 6 bases and J shed 0 bases, with 15 bases lying between them. CDR1 SGHRS and CDR2 YFSETQ come from the germline V gene. The CDR3 extends over 15 amino acids. CDR3 nucleotide sequence: TGCGCCAGCAACGGGGGTACTTTAATGAACACTGAAGCTTTCTTT. Protein sequence: CASNGGTLMNTEAFF. Complete variable domain (other parts from reference TRBV5-1 and TRBJ1-1): KAGVTQTPRYLIKTRGQQVTLSCSPISGHRSVSWYQQTPGQGLQFLFEYFSETQRNKGNFPGRFSGRQFSNSRSEMNVSTLELGDSALYLCASNGGTLMNTEAFFGQGTRLTVV.

This clonotype was detected only a few times. Just one base apart from a much larger clone, this may be a read error. The chain is built from TRBV10-1 and TRBJ1-6; D is uncertain. V gave up 8 bases and J gave up 8 bases, with 13 bases separating them. The CDR3 is made up of 13 amino acids. Germline lookup yields CDR1 WNHNN and CDR2 SYGVQD (reference sequence). The CDR3 nucleotides read TGCGCCAGCCCCCGGAACGGCCATTCACCCCTCCACTTT. The encoded protein is CASPRNGHSPLHF.

V gene TRBV4-1 combines with J gene TRBJ2-1, with 7 bases that match TRBD1. Germline V gene data show CDR1 as MGHRA and CDR2 as YSYEKL. Trimming took 3 bases from V and 8 from J; bases not matched to a gene: 7. The CDR3 is 14 residues long. This CDR3 reads CASSHQTGSHEQFF. CDR3 nucleotides: TGCGCCAGCAGCCACCAGACAGGGAGCCATGAGCAGTTCTTC.

The chain links TRBV7-9 to TRBJ1-5, with TRBD1 matching 8 bases. Germline-derived CDR1 and CDR2 are SEHNR and FQNEAQ (reference sequence). V shed 1 base and J 4 bases; nucleotides not matched to a gene: 6. This CDR3 has 16 residues. CDR3 loop: CASSLGTGTRNQPQHF. CDR3 in DNA: TGTGCCAGCAGCTTAGGGACAGGGACACGTAATCAGCCCCAGCATTTT.

This clonotype has at least ten counts. This chain links TRBV4-2 with TRBJ1-1; tentative D call: TRBD1 (5 bases). Germline values: CDR1 LGHNA, CDR2 YNFKEQ. The CDR3 contains 16 residues. V lost 0 bases, J lost 0 bases, and 11 bases lay in between. The CDR3 sequence: CASSQDFQGLNTEAFF. CDR3 DNA: TGTGCCAGCAGCCAAGATTTTCAGGGCTTGAACACTGAAGCTTTCTTT.